This TCR beta chain was observed in a study of regulatory T cells in long-lasting Graves disease. As to time point: newly diagnosed GD, antithyroid drugs for less than 3 months. RNA extracted from PBMCs served as the sequencing template. This clonotype was seen many times. Arm-PCR of CDR3 regions and iRepertoire HTBI primers were used to build TCR beta libraries. TCRdb itself ran the multiplex PCR reads through MiXCR, one entry per CDR3 protein. The table records some 560,000 distinct CDR3 sequences, more than 15% of them present only once. The CDR3 runs 16 residues. Germline V gene lookup returns CDR1 SGHRS and CDR2 YFSETQ. V was pared by 1 base and J by 0 bases, with 13 bases between. The same data also went into a second study, on T cells in Graves' hyperthyroidism and ophthalmopathy.

This clonotype was sampled from a woman aged 35 to 59 with Graves disease. The source was peripheral blood mononuclear cells (PBMCs), collected at new diagnosis, from a patient treated with antithyroid drugs. The chain joins TRBV5-1 to TRBJ2-5; D unclear. The CDR3 loop reads CASSLFGPIYQETQYF. Here the CDR3 DNA reads TGCGCCAGCAGCTTGTTCGGGCCTATATACCAAGAGACCCAGTACTTC.